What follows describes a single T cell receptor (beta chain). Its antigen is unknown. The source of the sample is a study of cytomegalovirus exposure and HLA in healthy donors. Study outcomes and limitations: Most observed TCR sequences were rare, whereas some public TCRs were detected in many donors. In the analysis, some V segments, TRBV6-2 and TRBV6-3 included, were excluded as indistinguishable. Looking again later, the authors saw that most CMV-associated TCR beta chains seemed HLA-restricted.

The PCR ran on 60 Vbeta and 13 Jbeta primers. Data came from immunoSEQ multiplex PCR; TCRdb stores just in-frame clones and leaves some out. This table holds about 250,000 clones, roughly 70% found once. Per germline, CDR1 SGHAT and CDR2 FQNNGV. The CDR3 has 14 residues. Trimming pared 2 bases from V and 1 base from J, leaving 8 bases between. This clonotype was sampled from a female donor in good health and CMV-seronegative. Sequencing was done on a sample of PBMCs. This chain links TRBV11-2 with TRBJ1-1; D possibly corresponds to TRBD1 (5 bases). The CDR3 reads CASSLQGWNTEAFF. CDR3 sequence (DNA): TGTGCCAGCAGCTTACAGGGTTGGAACACTGAAGCTTTCTTT.